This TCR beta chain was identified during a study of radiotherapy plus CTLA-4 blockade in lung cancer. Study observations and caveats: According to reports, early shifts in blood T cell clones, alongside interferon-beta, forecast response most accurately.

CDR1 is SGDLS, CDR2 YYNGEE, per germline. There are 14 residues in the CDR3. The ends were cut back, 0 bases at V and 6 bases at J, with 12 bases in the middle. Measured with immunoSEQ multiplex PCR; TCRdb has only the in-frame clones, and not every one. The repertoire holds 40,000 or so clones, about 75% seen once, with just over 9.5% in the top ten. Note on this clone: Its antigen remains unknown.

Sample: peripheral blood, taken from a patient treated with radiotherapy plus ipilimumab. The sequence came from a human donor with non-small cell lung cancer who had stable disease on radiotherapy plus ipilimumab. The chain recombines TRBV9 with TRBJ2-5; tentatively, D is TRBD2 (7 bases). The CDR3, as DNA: TGTGCCAGCAGCGTAGTTGGGGGGGCAAAGACCCAGTACTTC. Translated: CASSVVGGAKTQYF.